These 24 T cell receptor beta chains were sequenced from one sample in a study of T cells of healthy individuals (dated by TCRdb to 2017 to 2018). Library creation used 5' RACE. Sequencing relied on an Illumina MiSeq. TCRdb reprocessed the public reads (quality trimming at Q25 with fastp, clone calling with MiXCR) and kept in-frame beta chains. Rows are unified per CDR3 protein, each entry keeping the most common DNA and genes. The sample yields approximately 58,000 distinct CDR3 sequences; approximately 14% were counted once. Jointly, the top ten make up 16% of the sample. Receptor source: a human donor in good health.

This clonotype was detected ten times or more. The V and J genes are TRBV3-1 and TRBJ2-3, with 10 bases fitting TRBD1. The V segment lost 1 base and the J segment 4 bases; nucleotides outside the gene matches: 2. There are 15 residues in the CDR3. Germline V gene lookup returns CDR1 LGHDT and CDR2 YNNKEL (reference sequence). This CDR3 is CASSQGQGASDTQYF. CDR3 nucleotide sequence: TGTGCCAGCAGCCAAGGACAGGGGGCGTCAGATACGCAGTATTTT.

The J gene is TRBJ2-3, the V gene TRBV5-1, with 13 positions matching TRBD2. The CDR3 totals 17 residues. The V gene's germline CDR1 is SGHRS and CDR2 YFSETQ. The V segment lost 0 bases and the J segment 4 bases; nucleotides outside the gene matches: 5. The CDR3 bases are TGCGCCAGCAGCTTGGCACAACTAGCGGGAGGGGCAGATACGCAGTATTTT. As protein: CASSLAQLAGGADTQYF.

In this sample, this clonotype turned up many times. This chain joins TRBV12-3 or TRBV12-4 and TRBJ2-7; D is possibly TRBD2 (6 bases). This CDR3 has 14 amino acids. V was clipped by 3 bases and J by 4 bases, with 13 bases between them. The chain's CDR3 is CASSFGGPKYEQYF. The CDR3 DNA reads TGTGCCAGCAGTTTCGGGGGACCCAAGTACGAGCAGTACTTC.

This clonotype was seen a single time. This sequence joins TRBV15 and TRBJ1-2; D unclear. V lost 0 bases, J lost 4 bases, and 21 bases lay in between. The CDR3 length is 18 residues. Germline V CDR1 and CDR2: LNHNV, YYDKDF (reference sequence). CDR3 coding DNA: TGTGCCACCAGCAGAGATGAAGACCTTGGCTCTCGCTTCTATGGCTACACCTTC. It is translated as CATSRDEDLGSRFYGYTF.

There are many counts of this clonotype. The gene calls are TRBV7-9 and TRBJ2-4; 7 bases map to TRBD2. The V segment lost 1 base and the J segment 7 bases; nucleotides outside the gene matches: 4. The CDR3 contains 14 residues. Germline V gene data show CDR1 as SEHNR and CDR2 as FQNEAQ (reference sequence). The CDR3 DNA follows: TGTGCCAGCAGCTTAGACTCAGCGGGGAACATTCAGTACTTC. Its translation is CASSLDSAGNIQYF. The whole variable domain, filled in from reference TRBV7-9 and TRBJ2-4, reads DTGVSQNPRHKITKRGQNVTFRCDPISEHNRLYWYRQTLGQGPEFLTYFQNEAQLEKSRLLSDRFSAERPKGSFSTLEIQRTEQGDSAMYLCASSLDSAGNIQYFGAGTRLSVL.

This clonotype has a count of ten or more. V and J are TRBV20-1 and TRBJ2-7, with D perhaps matching TRBD2 (5 bases). This CDR3 has 14 amino acids. Germline-derived CDR1 and CDR2 are DFQATT and SNEGSKA (reference sequence). V gave up 7 bases and J gave up 0 bases, with 16 bases separating them. DNA for the CDR3: TGCAGTGTGGATCAAGGGAGCGGCTCCTACGAGCAGTACTTC. Translating gives CSVDQGSGSYEQYF.

This clonotype was counted ten times or more. This rearrangement joins TRBV5-1 to TRBJ2-1, with TRBD2 matching 11 bases. The CDR3 consists of 16 residues. Trimming took 4 bases from V and 9 from J; bases not matched to a gene: 12. CDR1 and CDR2 from the germline V gene are SGHRS and YFSETQ. CDR3 in amino acids: CASSTETSGSLSEQFF. The DNA of the CDR3 is TGCGCCAGCAGCACAGAAACTAGCGGGAGTCTGAGTGAGCAGTTCTTC.

This clonotype has a handful of counts. The chain joins TRBV12-3 or TRBV12-4 to TRBJ2-5, with unresolved D. V was trimmed by 3 bases and J by 2 bases, leaving 10 bases between them. This CDR3 has 14 residues. The chain's CDR3 is CASSFGTAQETQYF. The DNA of the CDR3 is TGTGCCAGCAGTTTTGGCACAGCTCAAGAGACCCAGTACTTC.

CDR3 loop: CASSQGLAGGSNEQFF. In nucleotides, the CDR3 is TGCGCCAGCAGCCAAGGGCTAGCGGGGGGCTCCAATGAGCAGTTCTTC. The chain is built from TRBV4-1 and TRBJ2-1; 11 bases map to TRBD2. CDR3 length: 16 amino acids. The germline CDR1 and CDR2 sequences are MGHRA and YSYEKL. Trimming cost V 1 base and J 6 bases; bases outside gene matches: 5.

This clonotype was seen a few times. The chain recombines TRBV20-1 with TRBJ2-1, with 9 bases matching TRBD1. This CDR3 has 15 amino acids. Germline CDR1 DFQATT, CDR2 SNEGSKA (reference sequence). V lost 7 bases to trimming and J lost 4 bases; unmatched junction nucleotides: 11. CDR3 amino acids: CSVQQGASIYNEQFF. CDR3 nucleotide sequence: TGCAGTGTTCAACAGGGGGCTTCAATTTACAATGAGCAGTTCTTC.

The genes are TRBV20-1 and TRBJ2-3; D possibly corresponds to TRBD1 (5 bases). In germline, CDR1 is DFQATT, CDR2 SNEGSKA (reference sequence). This CDR3 contains 13 residues. Trimming removed 6 bases from V and 2 bases from J, with 12 bases in between. CDR3 DNA: TGCAGTGCAAGGACATCCCTCACAGATACGCAGTATTTT. It yields the protein CSARTSLTDTQYF.

As concerns this clonotype: The junction and the germline gene differ at one end; a read error may be behind it. DNA of the CDR3: TGTGCCAGCAGCCCCCCCGAGGTCCGGATTGAGCAAGGGTGGGAAGATACGCAGTATTTT. This sequence encodes CASSPPEVRIEQGWEDTQYF. V and J are TRBV5-1 and TRBJ2-3, with no clear D. The CDR3 sequence is 20 residues long. CDR1 SGHRS and CDR2 YFSETQ come from the germline V gene. The full variable domain, its missing parts supplied by reference TRBV5-1 and TRBJ2-3, is KAGVTQTPRYLIKTRGQQVTLSCSPISGHRSVSWYQQTPGQGLQFLFEYFSETQRNKGNFPGRFSGRQFSNSRSEMNVSTLELGDSALYLCASSPPEVRIEQGWEDTQYFGPGTRLTVL.

This clonotype was counted at least ten times. This chain connects TRBV18 to TRBJ1-6; TRBD1 might be the D (6 bases). The CDR3 length is 15 residues. Trimming removed 5 bases at V and 8 bases at J, with 16 bases between. Germline V gene data show CDR1 as KGHSH and CDR2 as LQKENI. As DNA, the CDR3 is TGTGCCAGCTCAAAACAGGGTGGAGGAGATTCACCCCTCCACTTT. This sequence encodes CASSKQGGGDSPLHF.

The V and J genes are TRBV2 and TRBJ2-7; no reliable D call. V was shortened by 9 bases and J by 0 bases, with 15 bases between the two germline ends. The CDR3 totals 14 residues. Germline V lookup: CDR1 SNHLY, CDR2 FYNNEI. The CDR3 sequence is CASEIDLSSYEQYF. CDR3 in DNA: TGTGCCAGTGAAATAGACTTAAGCTCCTACGAGCAGTACTTC.

The table lists this clonotype with many counts. V is TRBV29-1 and J is TRBJ2-2; D is possibly TRBD1 (5 bases). The CDR3 extends over 13 amino acids. Trimming removed 4 bases from V and 6 bases from J, with 12 bases in between. Germline loops: CDR1 SQVTM, CDR2 ANQGSEA. CDR3 amino acids: CSVAPQGPGELFF. In DNA, the CDR3 is TGCAGCGTTGCCCCCCAGGGTCCCGGGGAGCTGTTTTTT.

This clonotype was seen repeatedly, ten times or more. V gene TRBV11-2 combines with J gene TRBJ2-2, with 9 bases fitting TRBD2. Germline V gives CDR1 SGHAT, CDR2 FQNNGV. There are 16 residues in the CDR3. J lost 4 bases, V lost 4 bases, and 7 bases had no gene match. CDR3 in DNA: TGTGCCAGCAGCTCCGGTAGCGGGGGCTTCACCGGGGAGCTGTTTTTT. Its protein is CASSSGSGGFTGELFF.

The chain has TRBV7-2 and TRBJ2-3; the match to TRBD1 covers 7 bases. CDR1 is SGHTA and CDR2 is FQGNSA in the germline V gene. The CDR3 length is 14 residues. The trim removed 1 base at V and 8 bases at J, leaving 6 bases unmatched. This chain's CDR3 is CASSLEGGAGTQYF. CDR3 DNA: TGTGCCAGCAGCTTAGAAGGGGGCGCGGGTACGCAGTATTTT. Full variable domain (remainder filled in from reference TRBV7-2 and TRBJ2-3): GAGVSQSPSNKVTEKGKDVELRCDPISGHTALYWYRQSLGQGLEFLIYFQGNSAPDKSGLPSDRFSAERTGGSVSTLTIQRTQQEDSAVYLCASSLEGGAGTQYFGPGTRLTVL.

This clonotype was seen a few times. The V gene is TRBV12-5, the J gene TRBJ2-7, with 8 bases lining up with TRBD1. This CDR3 has 13 residues. Germline assignment: CDR1 LGHNT and CDR2 FRNRAP. CDR3 nucleotides: TGTTCCACCAGGGACAGGAGCTCCTACGAGCAGTACTTC. Its translation: CSTRDRSSYEQYF.

This clonotype has ten or more counts. The chain couples TRBV20-1 to TRBJ2-1, with D maybe TRBD2 (7 bases). The CDR3 consists of 15 residues. V was trimmed by 4 bases and J by 4 bases, leaving 17 bases between them. Germline V gene lookup returns CDR1 DFQATT and CDR2 SNEGSKA (reference sequence). CDR3 protein: CSATPGAGAYNEQFF. The CDR3 nucleotides are TGCAGTGCTACCCCAGGTGCGGGGGCTTACAATGAGCAGTTCTTC.

This clonotype was counted at least ten times. The chain recombines TRBV6-4 with TRBJ2-1; 9 positions agree with TRBD2. CDR3 length equals 15 residues. Unmatched junction bases numbered 12, after V lost 3 bases and J lost 12 bases. The germline V gene encodes CDR1 MRHNA and CDR2 SNTAGT. The CDR3 DNA reads TGTGCCAGCAGTGAGTCGGGACTAGCAGTATATCGGCAGTTCTTC. This codes for CASSESGLAVYRQFF.

The sample holds a few counts of this clonotype. The CDR3 bases are TGCGCCAGCAGCCAAGACCGTGGGGGGGCTGAAGCTTTCTTT. Residues: CASSQDRGGAEAFF. V is TRBV4-3 and J is TRBJ1-1, with D possibly matching TRBD1 (5 bases). This CDR3 has 14 amino acids. Between the trimmed V and J ends, which lost 0 bases and 6 bases, there was a span of 11 bases. Germline values: CDR1 LGHNA, CDR2 YSLEER.

In this sample, this clonotype turned up many times. The chain uses TRBV29-1 and TRBJ2-3; D is perhaps TRBD1 (6 bases). The germline gives CDR1 SQVTM, CDR2 ANQGSEA. V gave up 6 bases and J gave up 0 bases, with 16 bases separating them. The CDR3 has 15 residues. The CDR3 coding sequence is TGCAGCGTCACGCAGGGGTCGACTAGCACAGATACGCAGTATTTT. Translation gives CSVTQGSTSTDTQYF.

This clonotype was recorded many times. This chain joins TRBV29-1 and TRBJ2-5; the D gene is possibly TRBD2 (6 bases). This CDR3 region has 13 residues. The germline gives CDR1 SQVTM, CDR2 ANQGSEA. V lost 7 bases and J 4 bases, leaving 16 bases between the germline ends. CDR3 sequence (DNA): TGCAGCGCAGTCCGGGACTCCTTAGAGACCCAGTACTTC. It translates to CSAVRDSLETQYF.

The V and J genes are TRBV20-1 and TRBJ2-1; D is ambiguous. Trimming stripped 0 bases from V and 6 bases from J, with 9 bases between. CDR1 DFQATT and CDR2 SNEGSKA come from the germline V gene (reference sequence). The CDR3 runs 13 residues. For the CDR3, the DNA is TGCAGTGCTAGAGATAAAGGGTCCAATGAGCAGTTCTTC. It encodes CSARDKGSNEQFF.